This T cell receptor (beta chain) was documented in a study of blood T cells in healthy people across ages (dated by TCRdb to the mid-2010s). Turning to the overall study: In model experiments, roughly one uniquely barcoded TCR beta cDNA molecule per two T cells was captured by template switching. To track age-related changes in TCR beta repertoire diversity, the study relied on deep sequencing normalized with unique cDNA molecular identifiers. The donors were divided into four age groups: young (average approximately 17 years), middle-aged (about 41), aged (around 59) and long-lived (roughly 86). To avoid experimental bias, donors of different ages were spread randomly across the sequencing lanes. For two donors (one aged 18 to 29 and one aged 80 or older), the study analyzed two additional independent replicas of 1 million unique cDNA reads from the same blood draw.

The approximately 39 donors, aged 6 to 90 years, were systemically healthy Caucasian individuals from Russia. About 10 milliliters of peripheral blood were drawn from each donor into EDTA-treated Vacutainer tubes. Ficoll-Paque density-gradient centrifugation was used to isolate PBMCs, with at least 7 million per sample. Trizol reagent was used to extract total RNA from the PBMCs, yielding at least 5 micrograms per sample. Naive CD45RAhigh/CD27high T cell percentages were measured by flow cytometry on a PBMC aliquot from every donor. The trim is 8 bases for V and 4 bases for J, with a gap of 15 bases between the germline ends. Its CDR3 holds 13 amino acids, cysteine through phenylalanine. The entry retains the CDR3 DNA only, 39 bases that are in frame from base 1. The germline V gene (reference sequence) sets CDR1 to LGHDT and CDR2 to YNNKEL. Results and caveats for the whole study, not just this receptor: There was a strong correlation between observed TCR beta diversity and the percentage of naive T cells measured by flow cytometry. Total diversity estimates from one million sequenced T cells were considered lower bounds and underestimates. Bulk unsorted PBMC profiling prevented conclusive comparison of naive and antigen-experienced compartments. Because donor CMV infection status was unknown, age-related changes in expanded clonotypes were potentially confounded. Compared with the aged group, the long-lived group had more naive CD4+ T cells, fewer expanded clones and increased TCR diversity, suggesting age selection. Observed TCR beta diversity per million T cells fell roughly linearly with age, and a significant reduction was already apparent by age about 36.

Libraries were made using 5' RACE. Sequencing took place on an Illumina HiSeq 2500. A second PCR of roughly 6 to 11 cycles was run with a J-beta primer mix and a sample-barcoded 5' primer. A unique molecular identifier was introduced onto each TCR beta cDNA molecule by a template-switch 5' adaptor carrying 12 random nucleotides. At least 2.5 million CDR3-containing paired-end reads were obtained from each sample. The Mint cDNA synthesis kit, primed by a TRBC-specific oligonucleotide, was used to synthesize first-strand cDNA from all RNA. After uracil-DNA glycosylase treatment, a first 18-cycle PCR used universal primers M1SS and BC2_uni_R on all cDNA. For the original study's pipeline: Each sample was normalized by randomly selecting 1 million high-quality reads, each carrying a distinct molecular identifier. Reads with shared molecular identifiers were discarded instead of being binned into consensus sequences. MiTCR, run with a Q25 quality threshold and the strictest error-elimination algorithm, handled CDR3 identification, clonotype clustering and error correction. A nonparametric unseen species model with Euler transformation was used to estimate a lower bound on total TCR beta diversity. TCRdb reprocessing: public reads trimmed at Q25 with fastp, clones called with MiXCR, in-frame beta chains kept. Each entry merges the rows of one CDR3 protein and shows their most common DNA and genes. The V and J calls reflect TCRdb's pipeline rather than the authors' work. This sample holds about 1.4 million distinct CDR3 sequences; around 59% were observed only once. Of the sample, over 6.5% falls within the top ten clones.

About this clonotype itself: Which antigen it targets is not known. No clone much larger than this one lies a single base away; base qualities are absent.

The clonotype was recovered from a young man in good health. Recombination connected TRBV3-1 to TRBJ2-7, with the D segment possibly TRBD1 or TRBD2, each aligning over 5 bases. The sample taken for sequencing was blood. The CDR3 reads as follows: CASASRERYEQYF. The DNA reads as follows: TGTGCCAGCGCTAGCAGGGAGAGATACGAGCAGTACTTC.